Listed here are 19 T cell receptor beta chains from one sample, sequenced in a study of patients and donors after allogeneic stem cell transplantation. Using its own MiXCR run on the RT-PCR reads, TCRdb lists one record per CDR3 protein. The table lists around 90,000 distinct CDR3 sequences, about 48% of them singletons. The sample taken for sequencing was blood, either unsorted or a sorted T cell fraction (not recorded which). The receptors derive from a human donor who was either an allogeneic HSCT recipient or a stem cell or donor lymphocyte infusion donor (not recorded which). It is not recorded whose cells these are; they may come from a transplant donor.

The chain has TRBV7-9 and TRBJ2-2; 7 nucleotides line up with TRBD2. The CDR3 loop spans 15 amino acids. Germline V CDR1 and CDR2: SEHNR, FQNEAQ (reference sequence). Germline trimming cut 3 bases from V and 0 bases from J; bases unmatched to any gene: 1. The CDR3 sequence is CASSFGLANTGELFF. In DNA form, the CDR3 reads TGTGCCAGCAGCTTTGGACTAGCGAACACCGGGGAGCTGTTTTTT.

This sequence joins TRBV5-6 and TRBJ2-5, with unresolved D. The V end was cut by 4 bases, the J end by 6 bases, with 10 bases between. From germline, CDR1 is SGHDT and CDR2 YYEEEE. This CDR3 is 12 amino acids long. This CDR3 reads CASSARLKTQYF. The CDR3 nucleotides read TGTGCCAGCAGCGCTAGACTGAAGACCCAGTACTTC.

This rearrangement joins TRBV28 to TRBJ1-2; a weak D match, TRBD1 (6 bases). The ends were cut back, 5 bases at V and 2 bases at J, with 12 bases in the middle. Germline CDR1 is MDHEN and CDR2 is SYDVKM. The length of the CDR3 is 14 residues. Written as DNA, the CDR3 is TGTGCCAGCAGTCTCACAGGGTTCAACTATGGCTACACCTTC. This codes for CASSLTGFNYGYTF.

J is TRBJ2-4 and V is TRBV7-2, with 16 bases fitting TRBD2. V lost 5 bases, J lost 7 bases, and 8 bases stayed unmatched. This CDR3 comprises 17 residues. From germline, CDR1 is SGHTA and CDR2 FQGNSA. Here the CDR3 reads CASSTGLAGGITNIQYF. DNA of the CDR3: TGTGCCAGCAGCACGGGACTAGCGGGAGGGATAACGAACATTCAGTACTTC.

In DNA form, the CDR3 reads TGTGCCAGCAGTTTGAGTATTCAGCCCCAGCATTTT. It translates to CASSLSIQPQHF. The chain joins TRBV28 to TRBJ1-5; D is uncertain. The length of the CDR3 is 12 residues. The V gene lost 3 bases and the J gene lost 6 bases, with 6 bases spanning the gap. In germline, CDR1 is MDHEN, CDR2 SYDVKM.

There are a few counts of this clonotype. The V call is TRBV29-1, the J call TRBJ1-2; D remains ambiguous. This CDR3 is 11 amino acids long. CDR1 is SQVTM, CDR2 ANQGSEA, per germline. V dropped 3 bases and J dropped 6 bases, with 8 bases sitting between them. The CDR3 spells CSVDGRDGYTF. The CDR3 DNA reads as TGCAGCGTTGACGGGCGGGATGGCTACACCTTC.

This clonotype was counted between two and nine times. J is TRBJ1-5 and V is TRBV5-1; the match to TRBD1 covers 7 bases. Per the germline V gene, CDR1 is SGHRS and CDR2 is YFSETQ. The CDR3 is 14 residues long. V lost 3 bases and J lost 3; bases outside the gene matches: 3. The CDR3 DNA is TGCGCCAGCAGCTCGACAGGGCCCAATCAGCCCCAGCATTTT. This translates into CASSSTGPNQPQHF.

The chain is built from TRBV29-1 and TRBJ2-7, with D possibly being TRBD1 (6 bases). This CDR3 has 15 residues. Germline V gene sequence: CDR1 SQVTM, CDR2 ANQGSEA. V lost 4 bases to trimming and J lost 0 bases, with 16 bases between them. CDR3 nucleotide sequence: TGCAGCGTTGGCCCTCGACAGGCTTTCTCCTACGAGCAGTACTTC. Translating it yields CSVGPRQAFSYEQYF.

There are a few counts of this clonotype. The V and J genes are TRBV6-6 and TRBJ1-1; no clear D. Germline lookup yields CDR1 MNHNY and CDR2 SVGAGI (reference sequence). V was cut by 2 bases and J by 6 bases, with 1 base left in between. The CDR3 totals 10 residues. The CDR3 DNA sequence: TGTGCCAGCAGTTACGCTGAAGCTTTCTTT. Amino acids: CASSYAEAFF.

The rearrangement uses TRBV28 and TRBJ1-5, with TRBD1 as a possible D gene (5 bases). This CDR3 is built from 16 residues. Per germline, CDR1 MDHEN and CDR2 SYDVKM. Trimming took 3 bases from V and 5 from J, leaving 17 bases between them. CDR3 coding DNA: TGTGCCAGCAGTTTTCGCCCCGCTACGGGACATCAGCCCCAGCATTTT. Translation: CASSFRPATGHQPQHF.

This chain joins TRBV20-1 and TRBJ1-2, with D possibly matching TRBD1 (6 bases). CDR3 length: 13 residues. CDR1 and CDR2 (germline): DFQATT, SNEGSKA (reference sequence). Trimming pared 4 bases from V and 4 bases from J, leaving 13 bases between. The CDR3 region has the DNA TGCAGTGCTAAGGGGGGCGAACCCTATGGCTACACCTTC. As protein: CSAKGGEPYGYTF.

J is TRBJ2-7 and V is TRBV5-1; D possibly corresponds to TRBD1 (5 bases). V lost 4 bases and J lost 6, with 8 bases in between. Germline-derived CDR1 and CDR2 are SGHRS and YFSETQ. The CDR3 is 11 residues long. This CDR3 reads CASSLDSEQYF. Here the CDR3 DNA reads TGCGCCAGCAGCCTAGACAGCGAGCAGTACTTC.

The chain employs TRBV12-3 or TRBV12-4 and TRBJ1-4; possibly TRBD1 for D (5 bases). Trimming removed 6 bases from V and 4 bases from J, with 18 bases in between. The CDR3 spans 16 residues. CDR3 amino acids: CASSPKGQGLNEKLFF. The CDR3 DNA sequence: TGTGCCAGCAGCCCAAAGGGTCAGGGACTTAATGAAAAACTGTTTTTT.

A few counts support this clonotype. The chain links TRBV29-1 to TRBJ2-1; D call uncertain. In germline, CDR1 is SQVTM, CDR2 ANQGSEA. Trimming cost V 4 bases and J 7 bases, with 5 bases left between them. This CDR3 is 10 amino acids long. The CDR3 loop reads CSVGGNEQFF. The CDR3 region has the DNA TGCAGCGTTGGCGGAAATGAGCAGTTCTTC.

V gene TRBV7-3 combines with J gene TRBJ1-6, with D possibly being TRBD1 (5 bases). The CDR3 runs to 15 residues. Germline values: CDR1 SGHTA, CDR2 FQGTGA. The V end was cut by 1 base, the J end by 8 bases, with 12 bases between. CDR3 amino acids: CASSLNSGLDSPLHF. The CDR3 DNA reads as TGTGCCAGCAGCTTAAACTCAGGGCTGGATTCACCCCTCCACTTT.

The chain combines TRBV28 with TRBJ1-2, with a tentative D call TRBD1 (5 bases). Germline loops: CDR1 MDHEN, CDR2 SYDVKM. This CDR3 has 11 amino acids. The V end lost 5 bases, the J end lost 7 bases, and 8 bases lay between the germline ends. CDR3 amino acids: CASSGTRGYTF. The CDR3 coding sequence is TGTGCCAGCAGTGGGACTCGTGGCTACACCTTC.

The table lists this clonotype with a few counts. V usage is TRBV27 and J usage is TRBJ1-5, with D maybe TRBD1 (5 bases). The CDR3 runs 13 residues. The V and J ends lost 7 bases and 1 base respectively, with 8 bases between them. Germline loops: CDR1 MNHEY, CDR2 SMNVEV (reference sequence). The CDR3 sequence is CASTSGSNQPQHF. CDR3 in DNA: TGTGCCAGCACTTCAGGGAGCAATCAGCCCCAGCATTTT.

Only a few counts were recorded for this clonotype. The V call is TRBV3-1, the J call TRBJ1-5, with TRBD1 matching 8 bases. The CDR3 loop spans 14 amino acids. The junction had 5 bases not matched to a gene; V was cut back by 0 bases and J by 10 bases. Germline values: CDR1 LGHDT, CDR2 YNNKEL (reference sequence). This CDR3 reads CASSQDPTGAPQHF. CDR3 DNA: TGTGCCAGCAGCCAAGACCCGACAGGGGCCCCCCAGCATTTT.

The J gene is TRBJ2-3, the V gene TRBV20-1; weak D call: TRBD1 (6 bases). The CDR3 runs 14 residues. Trimming left V 0 bases short and J 10 bases short, with 17 bases between. Germline CDR1 and CDR2: DFQATT and SNEGSKA (reference sequence). The CDR3 protein is CSARDRDEGHPQYF. The CDR3 bases are TGCAGTGCTAGAGATAGGGATGAGGGACATCCGCAGTATTTT.